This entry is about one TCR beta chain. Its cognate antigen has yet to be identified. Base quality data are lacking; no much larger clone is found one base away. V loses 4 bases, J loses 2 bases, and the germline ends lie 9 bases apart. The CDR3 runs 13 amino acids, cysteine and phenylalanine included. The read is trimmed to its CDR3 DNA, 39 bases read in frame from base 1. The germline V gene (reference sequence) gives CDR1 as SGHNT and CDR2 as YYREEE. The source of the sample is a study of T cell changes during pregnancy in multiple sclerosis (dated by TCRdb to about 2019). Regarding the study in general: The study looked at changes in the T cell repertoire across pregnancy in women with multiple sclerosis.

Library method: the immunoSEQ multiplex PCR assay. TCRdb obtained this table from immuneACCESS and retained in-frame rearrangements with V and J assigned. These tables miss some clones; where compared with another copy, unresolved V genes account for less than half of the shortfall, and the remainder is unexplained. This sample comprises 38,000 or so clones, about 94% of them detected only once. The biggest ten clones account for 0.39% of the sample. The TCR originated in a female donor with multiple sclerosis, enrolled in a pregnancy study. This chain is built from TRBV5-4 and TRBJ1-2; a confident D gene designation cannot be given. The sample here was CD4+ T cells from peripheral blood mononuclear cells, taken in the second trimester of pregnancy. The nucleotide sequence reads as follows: TGTGCCAGCAGCCCCGACGGGAACTATGGCTACACCTTC. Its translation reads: CASSPDGNYGYTF.